This TCR beta chain originates from a study of blood T cell repertoires in COVID-19. Study information: Researchers got acute and convalescent COVID-19 samples from the United States, Italy and Spain. PBMCs, B-cell-depleted T cells, or T cells provided the cDNA or gDNA that made up the material.

Original processing methods: Reference gene primer amplification yielded estimated nucleated cell counts. Generated by immunoSEQ multiplex PCR, the TCRdb table keeps only in-frame clones and is missing some. For V, J and clone size, that table is used; D and trimming come from the DNA. The table has about 250,000 clones, about 91% seen once. Germline CDR1 reads SNHLY; CDR2 reads FYNNEI. With 8 bases clipped from V and 2 bases from J, the junction kept 6 bases outside the gene matches. The CDR3 runs to 14 residues. Only one count was recorded for this clone. The chain couples TRBV2 to TRBJ1-2; the match to TRBD1 covers 9 bases. Sequenced material: peripheral blood. This receptor was taken from a man aged 80 or over with acute or convalescent COVID-19. The DNA of the CDR3 is TGTGCCAGCGGGGGGACAGGGACAAACTATGGCTACACCTTC. Its protein is CASGGTGTNYGYTF.